The T cell receptor beta chain under discussion was sequenced for a study of T cell responses to AZD1222 COVID-19 vaccine. Whole-study findings and limits: Repertoire collection took place solely once the T cell response had peaked. Two AZD1222 administrations were followed by greater Spike-specific TCR breadth and depth. Vaccine-associated CD4 TCRs ranged over spike, dominating at 160-218 and 743-854.

With respect to this clone: Its antigen is still unknown.

Sequencing was performed with immunoSEQ multiplex PCR; in TCRdb, only in-frame clones are kept and a portion is missing. The table lists under 150,000 clones, about 81% of them singletons. The CDR3 extends over 14 amino acids. From germline, CDR1 is LNHDA and CDR2 SQIVND (reference sequence). Trimming cost V 6 bases and J 5 bases; bases outside gene matches: 3. The sequence was obtained from an adult in good health. The sample consisted of peripheral blood, taken on day 0 of MenACWY control vaccination. The genes are TRBV19 and TRBJ2-3; 12 bases are a match to TRBD2. In nucleotides, the CDR3 is TGTGCCAGTAGCCTAGCGGGGGGGAAAGATACGCAGTATTTT. It is translated as CASSLAGGKDTQYF.